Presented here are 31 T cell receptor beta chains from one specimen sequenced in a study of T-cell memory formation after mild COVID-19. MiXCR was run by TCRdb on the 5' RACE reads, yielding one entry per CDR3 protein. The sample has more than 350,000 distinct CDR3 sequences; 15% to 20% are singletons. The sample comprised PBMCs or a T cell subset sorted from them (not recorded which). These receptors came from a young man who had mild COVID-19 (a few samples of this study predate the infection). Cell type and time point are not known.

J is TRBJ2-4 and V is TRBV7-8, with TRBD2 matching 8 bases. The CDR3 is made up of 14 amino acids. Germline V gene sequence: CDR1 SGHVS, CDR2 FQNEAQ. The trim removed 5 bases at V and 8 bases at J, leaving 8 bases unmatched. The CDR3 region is CASSLTGTRDIQYF. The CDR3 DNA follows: TGTGCCAGCAGCCTAACCGGGACTAGAGACATTCAGTACTTC. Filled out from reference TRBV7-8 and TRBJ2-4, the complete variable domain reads GAGVSQSPRYKVAKRGQDVALRCDPISGHVSLFWYQQALGQGPEFLTYFQNEAQLDKSGLPSDRFFAERPEGSVSTLKIQRTQQEDSAVYLCASSLTGTRDIQYFGAGTRLSVL.

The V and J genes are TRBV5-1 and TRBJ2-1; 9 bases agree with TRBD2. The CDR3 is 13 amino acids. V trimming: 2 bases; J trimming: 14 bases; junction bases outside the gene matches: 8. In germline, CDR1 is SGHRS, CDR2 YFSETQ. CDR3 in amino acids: CASSFSGGALKFF. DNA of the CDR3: TGCGCCAGCAGCTTTAGCGGGGGTGCCTTAAAGTTCTTC.

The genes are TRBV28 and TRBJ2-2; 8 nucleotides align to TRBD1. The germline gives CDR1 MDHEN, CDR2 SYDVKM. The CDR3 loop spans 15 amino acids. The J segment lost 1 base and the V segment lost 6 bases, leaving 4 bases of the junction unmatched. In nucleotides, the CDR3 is TGTGCCAGCAGACGCGACAGGGGGAACACCGGGGAGCTGTTTTTT. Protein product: CASRRDRGNTGELFF.

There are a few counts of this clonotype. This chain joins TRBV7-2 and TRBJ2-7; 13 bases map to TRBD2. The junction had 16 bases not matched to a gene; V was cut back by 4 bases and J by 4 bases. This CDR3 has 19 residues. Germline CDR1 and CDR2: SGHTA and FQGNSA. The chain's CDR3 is CASSSRLARGLAGEYEQYF. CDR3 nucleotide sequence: TGTGCCAGCAGCTCGAGGTTGGCTCGTGGACTAGCGGGGGAGTACGAGCAGTACTTC. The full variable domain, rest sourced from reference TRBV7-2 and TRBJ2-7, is GAGVSQSPSNKVTEKGKDVELRCDPISGHTALYWYRQSLGQGLEFLIYFQGNSAPDKSGLPSDRFSAERTGGSVSTLTIQRTQQEDSAVYLCASSSRLARGLAGEYEQYFGPGTRLTVT.

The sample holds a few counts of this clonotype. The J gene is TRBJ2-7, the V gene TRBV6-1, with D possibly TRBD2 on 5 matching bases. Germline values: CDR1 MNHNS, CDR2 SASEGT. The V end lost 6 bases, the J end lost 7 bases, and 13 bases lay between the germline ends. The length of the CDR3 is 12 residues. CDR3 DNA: TGTGCCAGCAGGTGGACTCCGGGAGAGCAGTACTTC. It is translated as CASRWTPGEQYF.

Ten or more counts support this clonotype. The CDR3 coding sequence is TGTGCCAGCAGCTTGCCGTACGAAGAGACCCAGTACTTC. Protein product: CASSLPYEETQYF. This chain connects TRBV5-4 to TRBJ2-5; D call uncertain. The V gene's germline CDR1 is SGHNT and CDR2 YYREEE (reference sequence). This CDR3 comprises 13 residues. Trimming took 1 base from V and 3 from J, leaving 7 bases between them.

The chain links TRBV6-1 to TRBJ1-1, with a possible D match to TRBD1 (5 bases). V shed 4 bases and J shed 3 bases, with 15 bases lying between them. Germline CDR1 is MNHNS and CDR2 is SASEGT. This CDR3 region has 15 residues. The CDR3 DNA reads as TGTGCCAGCAGTGTACTGGCAGGGTGCTACACTGAAGCTTTCTTT. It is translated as CASSVLAGCYTEAFF.

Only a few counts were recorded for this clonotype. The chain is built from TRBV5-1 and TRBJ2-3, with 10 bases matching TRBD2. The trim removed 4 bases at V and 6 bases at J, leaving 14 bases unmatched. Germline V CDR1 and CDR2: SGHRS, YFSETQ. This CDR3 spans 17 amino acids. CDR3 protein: CASSAQLAGAYSDTQYF. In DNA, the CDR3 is TGCGCCAGCAGCGCTCAGCTAGCGGGGGCCTATTCGGATACGCAGTATTTT.

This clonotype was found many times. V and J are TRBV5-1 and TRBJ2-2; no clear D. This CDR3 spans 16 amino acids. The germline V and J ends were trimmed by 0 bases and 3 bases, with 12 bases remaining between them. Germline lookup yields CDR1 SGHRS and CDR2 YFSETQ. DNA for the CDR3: TGCGCCAGCAGCTTGGTGGGGTCGTCTTACACCGGGGAGCTGTTTTTT. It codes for CASSLVGSSYTGELFF.

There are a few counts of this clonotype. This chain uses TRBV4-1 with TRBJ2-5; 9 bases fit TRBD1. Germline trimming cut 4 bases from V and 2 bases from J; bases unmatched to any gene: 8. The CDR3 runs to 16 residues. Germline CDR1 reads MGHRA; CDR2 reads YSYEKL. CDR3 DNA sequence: TGCGCCAGCAGCCCGTGGACAGGGGATAGGCAAGAGACCCAGTACTTC. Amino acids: CASSPWTGDRQETQYF.

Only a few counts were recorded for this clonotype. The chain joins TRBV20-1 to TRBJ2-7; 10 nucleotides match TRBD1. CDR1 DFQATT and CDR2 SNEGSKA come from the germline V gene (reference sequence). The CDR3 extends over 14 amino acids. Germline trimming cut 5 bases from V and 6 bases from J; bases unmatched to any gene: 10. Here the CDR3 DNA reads TGCAGTGCTGAAGCCGGGACAGGGGCTCTCGAGCAGTACTTC. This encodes CSAEAGTGALEQYF.

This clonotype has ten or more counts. The chain's CDR3 is CASSFGDSHSYEQYF. CDR3 DNA sequence: TGCGCCAGCAGCTTTGGGGACTCTCACTCCTACGAGCAGTACTTC. The genes are TRBV5-1 and TRBJ2-7; TRBD2 might be the D (6 bases). The V gene's germline CDR1 is SGHRS and CDR2 YFSETQ. The CDR3 has 15 residues. V was clipped by 2 bases and J by 0 bases, with 12 bases between them.

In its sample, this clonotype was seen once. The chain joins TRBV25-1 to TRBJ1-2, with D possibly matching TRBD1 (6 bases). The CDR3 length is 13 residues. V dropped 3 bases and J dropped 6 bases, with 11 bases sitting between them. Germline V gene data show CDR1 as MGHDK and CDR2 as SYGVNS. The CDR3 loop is CASSDHNRDGYTF. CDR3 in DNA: TGTGCCAGCAGTGACCACAACAGGGATGGCTACACCTTC.

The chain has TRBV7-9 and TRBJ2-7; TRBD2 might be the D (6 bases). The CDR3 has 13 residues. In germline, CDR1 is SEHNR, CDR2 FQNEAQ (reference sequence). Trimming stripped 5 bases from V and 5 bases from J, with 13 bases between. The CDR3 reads CASSERAGDEQYV. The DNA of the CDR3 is TGTGCCAGCAGCGAGCGGGCTGGGGACGAGCAGTACGTC.

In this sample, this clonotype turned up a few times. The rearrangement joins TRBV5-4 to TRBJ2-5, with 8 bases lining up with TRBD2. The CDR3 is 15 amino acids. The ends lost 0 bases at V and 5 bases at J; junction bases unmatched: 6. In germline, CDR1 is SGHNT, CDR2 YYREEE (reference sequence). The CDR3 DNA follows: TGTGCCAGCAGCTTGGGGAACGGGGGGGCCGAGACCCAGTACTTC. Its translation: CASSLGNGGAETQYF.

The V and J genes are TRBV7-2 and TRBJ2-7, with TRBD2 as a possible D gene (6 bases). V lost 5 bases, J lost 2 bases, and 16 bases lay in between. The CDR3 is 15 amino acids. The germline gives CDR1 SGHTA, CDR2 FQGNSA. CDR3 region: CASSDAGTGPYEQYF. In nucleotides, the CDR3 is TGTGCCAGCAGCGACGCCGGGACTGGACCCTACGAGCAGTACTTC.

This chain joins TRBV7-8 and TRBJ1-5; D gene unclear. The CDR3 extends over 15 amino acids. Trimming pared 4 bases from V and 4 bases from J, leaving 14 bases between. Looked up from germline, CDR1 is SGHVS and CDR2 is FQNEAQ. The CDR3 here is CASSSTHDNNQPQHF. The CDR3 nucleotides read TGTGCCAGCAGCTCGACCCACGATAATAATCAGCCCCAGCATTTT.

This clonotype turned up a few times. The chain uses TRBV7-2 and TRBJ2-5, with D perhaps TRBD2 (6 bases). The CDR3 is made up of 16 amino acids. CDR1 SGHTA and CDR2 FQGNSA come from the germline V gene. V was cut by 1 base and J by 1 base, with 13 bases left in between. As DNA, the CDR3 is TGTGCCAGCAGCTTAGGAGTAGGGGAGGCCCAAGAGACCCAGTACTTC. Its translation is CASSLGVGEAQETQYF. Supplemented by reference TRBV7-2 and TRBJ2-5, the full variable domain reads GAGVSQSPSNKVTEKGKDVELRCDPISGHTALYWYRQSLGQGLEFLIYFQGNSAPDKSGLPSDRFSAERTGGSVSTLTIQRTQQEDSAVYLCASSLGVGEAQETQYFGPGTRLLVL.

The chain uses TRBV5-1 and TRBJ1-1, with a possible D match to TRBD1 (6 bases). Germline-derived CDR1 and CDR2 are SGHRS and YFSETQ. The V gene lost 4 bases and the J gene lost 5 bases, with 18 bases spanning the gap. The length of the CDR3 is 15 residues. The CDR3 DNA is TGCGCCAGCAGCGGGGGGACACCTGGGGGTACTGAAGCTTTCTTT. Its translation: CASSGGTPGGTEAFF.

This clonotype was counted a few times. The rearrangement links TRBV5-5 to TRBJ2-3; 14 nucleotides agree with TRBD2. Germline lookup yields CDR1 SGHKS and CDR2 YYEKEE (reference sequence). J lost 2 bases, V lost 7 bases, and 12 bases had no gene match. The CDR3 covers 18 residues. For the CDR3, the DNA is TGTGCCAGCGTTGTGGGACTAGCGGGGGTAAGAGCCACAGATACGCAGTATTTT. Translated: CASVVGLAGVRATDTQYF.

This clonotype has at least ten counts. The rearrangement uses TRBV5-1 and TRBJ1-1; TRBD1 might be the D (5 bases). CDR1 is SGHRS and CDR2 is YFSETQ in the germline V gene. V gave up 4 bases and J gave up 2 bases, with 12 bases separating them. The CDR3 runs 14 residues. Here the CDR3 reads CASSRDGINTEAFF. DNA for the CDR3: TGCGCCAGCAGCCGGGACGGAATAAACACTGAAGCTTTCTTT. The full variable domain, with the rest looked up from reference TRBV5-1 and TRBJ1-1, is KAGVTQTPRYLIKTRGQQVTLSCSPISGHRSVSWYQQTPGQGLQFLFEYFSETQRNKGNFPGRFSGRQFSNSRSEMNVSTLELGDSALYLCASSRDGINTEAFFGQGTRLTVV.

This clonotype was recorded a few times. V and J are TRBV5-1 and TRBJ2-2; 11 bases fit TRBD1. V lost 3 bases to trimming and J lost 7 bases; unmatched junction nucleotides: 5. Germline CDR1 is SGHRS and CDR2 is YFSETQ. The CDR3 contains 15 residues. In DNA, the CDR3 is TGCGCCAGCAGCTCGGACAGGGGGCGCGTCGGGGAGCTGTTTTTT. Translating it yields CASSSDRGRVGELFF.

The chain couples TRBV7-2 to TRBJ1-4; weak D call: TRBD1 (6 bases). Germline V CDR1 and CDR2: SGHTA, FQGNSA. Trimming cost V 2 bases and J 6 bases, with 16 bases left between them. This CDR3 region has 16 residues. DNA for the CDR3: TGTGCCAGCAGCTTATCAGGGGCCGGGTTTGATGAAAAACTGTTTTTT. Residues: CASSLSGAGFDEKLFF.

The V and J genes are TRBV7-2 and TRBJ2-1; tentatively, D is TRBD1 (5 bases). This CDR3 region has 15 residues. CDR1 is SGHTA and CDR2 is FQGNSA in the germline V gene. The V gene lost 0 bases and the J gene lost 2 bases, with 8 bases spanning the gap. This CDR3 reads CASSLAHRTYNEQFF. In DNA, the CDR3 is TGTGCCAGCAGCTTAGCGCACAGGACCTACAATGAGCAGTTCTTC.

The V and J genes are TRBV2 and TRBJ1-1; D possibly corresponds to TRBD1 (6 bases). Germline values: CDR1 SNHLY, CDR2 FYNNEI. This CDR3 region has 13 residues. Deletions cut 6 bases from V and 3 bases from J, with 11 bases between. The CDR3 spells CASRQGEDTEAFF. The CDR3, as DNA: TGTGCCAGCAGACAGGGCGAGGACACTGAAGCTTTCTTT. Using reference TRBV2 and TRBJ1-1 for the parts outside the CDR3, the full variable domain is EPEVTQTPSHQVTQMGQEVILRCVPISNHLYFYWYRQILGQKVEFLVSFYNNEISEKSEIFDDQFSVERPDGSNFTLKIRSTKLEDSAMYFCASRQGEDTEAFFGQGTRLTVV.

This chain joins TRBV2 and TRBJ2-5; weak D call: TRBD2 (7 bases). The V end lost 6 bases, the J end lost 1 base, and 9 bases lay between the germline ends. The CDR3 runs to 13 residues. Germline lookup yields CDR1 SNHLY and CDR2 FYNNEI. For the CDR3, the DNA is TGTGCCAGCAGAGGGGGGGTCCAAGAGACCCAGTACTTC. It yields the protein CASRGGVQETQYF.

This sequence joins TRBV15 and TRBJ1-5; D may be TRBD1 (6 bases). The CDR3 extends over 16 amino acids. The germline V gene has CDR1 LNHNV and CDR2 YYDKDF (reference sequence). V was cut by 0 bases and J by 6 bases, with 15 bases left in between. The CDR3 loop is CATSRDSDRRGQPQHF. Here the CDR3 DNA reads TGTGCCACCAGCAGAGATAGTGACAGGCGGGGTCAGCCCCAGCATTTT.

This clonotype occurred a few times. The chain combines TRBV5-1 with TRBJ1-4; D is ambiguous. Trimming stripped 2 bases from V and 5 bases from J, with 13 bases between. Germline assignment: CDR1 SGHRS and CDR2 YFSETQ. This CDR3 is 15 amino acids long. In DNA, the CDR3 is TGCGCCAGCAGCTTCTCGGACGGTTCCAATGAAAAACTGTTTTTT. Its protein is CASSFSDGSNEKLFF.

The DNA for the CDR3 is TGTGCCAGCAGCTTAAGGGGCGGGGACAGTTATGGCTACACCTTC. It encodes CASSLRGGDSYGYTF. This chain uses TRBV7-2 with TRBJ1-2, with 7 nucleotides matching TRBD1. The CDR3 contains 15 residues. Per germline, CDR1 SGHTA and CDR2 FQGNSA. Trimming took 2 bases from V and 5 from J; bases not matched to a gene: 8. Full variable domain (missing parts from reference TRBV7-2 and TRBJ1-2): GAGVSQSPSNKVTEKGKDVELRCDPISGHTALYWYRQSLGQGLEFLIYFQGNSAPDKSGLPSDRFSAERTGGSVSTLTIQRTQQEDSAVYLCASSLRGGDSYGYTFGSGTRLTVV.

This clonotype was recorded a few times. The DNA of the CDR3 is TGTGCCAGCAGCAAAGAGGTGCCTTGGGAGACCCAGTACTTC. Translating it yields CASSKEVPWETQYF. The rearrangement uses TRBV2 and TRBJ2-5; D remains ambiguous. Trimming removed 6 bases at V and 5 bases at J, with 16 bases between. Germline CDR1 SNHLY, CDR2 FYNNEI. The CDR3 runs 14 residues.

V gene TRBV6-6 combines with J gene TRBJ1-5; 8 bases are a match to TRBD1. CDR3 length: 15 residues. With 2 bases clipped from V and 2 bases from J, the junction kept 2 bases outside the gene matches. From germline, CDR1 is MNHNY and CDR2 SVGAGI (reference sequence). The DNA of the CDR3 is TGTGCCAGCAGTTACGGGGGACAGGGCAATCAGCCCCAGCATTTT. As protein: CASSYGGQGNQPQHF.